These T cell receptor beta chains were read from a single sample in a study of blood T cell repertoires in COVID-19. Using immunoSEQ multiplex PCR, the repertoire was profiled, and TCRdb retains in-frame clones only, with some absent. Here the sample spans about 97,000 clones, 91% being singletons. Sequenced sample: peripheral blood. Receptors originate from a man in his fifties with acute or convalescent COVID-19. Both conserved end residues are part of each CDR3. The D gene is left open where the match is weak.

V	J	D	CDR3	DNA
TRBV5-6	TRBJ2-1	NA	CASSSVGTEQFF	TGTGCCAGCAGCTCGGTAGGGACAGAGCAGTTCTTC
TRBV11-2	TRBJ1-3	TRBD1	CASTGTGVFGTIYF	TGTGCCAGCACCGGGACAGGGGTTTTCGGCACCATATATTTT
TRBV7-8	TRBJ2-5	NA	CASSLVGLQETQYF	TGTGCCAGCAGCCTAGTTGGCCTCCAAGAGACCCAGTACTTC
TRBV2	TRBJ1-5	TRBD1	CASSKTGSKNQPQHF	TGTGCCAGCAGTAAGACAGGGTCAAAGAATCAGCCCCAGCATTTT
TRBV19	TRBJ2-1	TRBD2	CASSIHRSGTSGINEQFF	TGTGCCAGTAGTATCCACAGGTCCGGGACTAGCGGAATCAATGAGCAGTTCTTC
TRBV28	TRBJ1-1	NA	CASSLGLLAEAFF	TGTGCCAGCAGTTTGGGGCTCCTCGCTGAAGCTTTCTTT
TRBV3-1/TRBV3-2	TRBJ1-6	NA	CASRGGGRNSPLHF	TGTGCCAGCAGGGGCGGGGGACGGAATTCACCCCTCCACTTT
TRBV5-1	TRBJ2-5	NA	CASSDPGGAVETQYF	TGCGCCAGCAGCGACCCTGGCGGGGCCGTCGAGACCCAGTACTTC
TRBV6-2/TRBV6-3	TRBJ2-2	TRBD2	CASSSGTSGNTGELFF	TGTGCCAGCAGCTCCGGGACTAGCGGGAACACCGGGGAGCTGTTTTTT
TRBV27	TRBJ1-6	TRBD1	CASSFLGTGDNSPLHF	TGTGCCAGCAGTTTTCTAGGGACAGGGGATAATTCACCCCTCCACTTT
TRBV19	TRBJ1-4	TRBD1	CASSTTGSAANEKLFF	TGTGCCAGTAGTACGACAGGGAGTGCGGCTAATGAAAAACTGTTTTTT
TRBV7-2	TRBJ2-7	TRBD1	CASSLGAGGYEQYF	TGTGCCAGCAGCTTAGGGGCAGGGGGCTACGAGCAGTACTTC
TRBV2	TRBJ2-2	NA	CASSVQTGTGELFF	TGTGCCAGCAGTGTGCAAACGGGCACCGGGGAGCTGTTTTTT
TRBV1	TRBJ1-4	NA	CTSSLSGIPTNEKLFF	TGCACCAGCAGCCTATCGGGGATCCCAACTAATGAAAAACTGTTTTTT
TRBV5-1	TRBJ1-1	NA	CASSLEQALMNTEAFF	TGCGCCAGCAGCTTGGAACAGGCATTAATGAACACTGAAGCTTTCTTT